This T cell receptor beta chain was sequenced during a study of cytomegalovirus exposure and HLA in healthy donors. Study as a whole: Unique TCR beta sequences numbering about 100 million came from about 180 million T cells in an earlier analysis. Study-wide results and limits: TCR beta chains numbering more than 150 were designated cytomegalovirus-associated.

V lost 4 bases and J lost 2; bases outside the gene matches: 3. The CDR3 spans 15 residues. CDR1 and CDR2 (germline): MNHNS, SASEGT. Each donor was healthy, and each was a bone marrow donor. The PCR made use of 60 Vbeta and 13 Jbeta primers. Measured with immunoSEQ multiplex PCR; TCRdb has only the in-frame clones, and not every one. The repertoire holds under 150,000 clones, with approximately 80% as singletons. Details on this clone: Its target is not known.

The rearrangement joins TRBV6-1 to TRBJ1-4, with 8 bases fitting TRBD1. The TCR sequence derives from a woman in her forties in good health and CMV-seropositive. The source material was PBMCs. CDR3 bases: TGTGCCAGCAGTGTCCAGGGGGCGACTAATGAAAAACTGTTTTTT. Translated, it gives CASSVQGATNEKLFF.